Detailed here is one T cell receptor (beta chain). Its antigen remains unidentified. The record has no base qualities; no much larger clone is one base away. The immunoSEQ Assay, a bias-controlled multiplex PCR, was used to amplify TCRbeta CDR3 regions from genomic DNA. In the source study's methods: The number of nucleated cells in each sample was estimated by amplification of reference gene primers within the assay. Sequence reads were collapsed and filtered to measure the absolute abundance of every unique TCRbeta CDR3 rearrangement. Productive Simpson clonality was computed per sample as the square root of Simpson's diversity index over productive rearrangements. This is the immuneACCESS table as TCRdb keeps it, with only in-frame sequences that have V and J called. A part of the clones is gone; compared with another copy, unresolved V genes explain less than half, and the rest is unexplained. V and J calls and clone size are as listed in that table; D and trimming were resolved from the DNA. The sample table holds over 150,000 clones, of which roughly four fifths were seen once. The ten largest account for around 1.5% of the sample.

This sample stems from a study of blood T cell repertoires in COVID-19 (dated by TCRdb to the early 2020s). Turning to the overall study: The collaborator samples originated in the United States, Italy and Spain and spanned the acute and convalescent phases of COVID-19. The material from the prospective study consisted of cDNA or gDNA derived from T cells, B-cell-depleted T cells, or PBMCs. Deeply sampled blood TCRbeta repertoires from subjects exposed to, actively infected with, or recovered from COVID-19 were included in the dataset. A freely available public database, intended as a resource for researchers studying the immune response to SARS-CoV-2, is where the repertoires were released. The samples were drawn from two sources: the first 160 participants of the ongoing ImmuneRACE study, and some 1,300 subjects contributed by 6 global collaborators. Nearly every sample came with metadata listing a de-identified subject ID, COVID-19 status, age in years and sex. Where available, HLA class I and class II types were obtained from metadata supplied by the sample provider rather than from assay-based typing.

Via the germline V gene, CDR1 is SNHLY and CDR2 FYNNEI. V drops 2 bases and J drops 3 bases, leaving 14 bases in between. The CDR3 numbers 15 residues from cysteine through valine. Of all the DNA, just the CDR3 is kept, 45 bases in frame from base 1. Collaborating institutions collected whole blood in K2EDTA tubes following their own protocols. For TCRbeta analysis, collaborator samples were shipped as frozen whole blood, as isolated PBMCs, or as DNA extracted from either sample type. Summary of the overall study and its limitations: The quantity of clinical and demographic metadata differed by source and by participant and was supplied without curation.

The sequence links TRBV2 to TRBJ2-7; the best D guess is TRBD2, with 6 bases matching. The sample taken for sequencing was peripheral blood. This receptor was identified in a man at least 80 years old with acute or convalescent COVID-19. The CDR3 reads CASSESGQVVYEQYV. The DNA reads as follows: TGTGCCAGCAGTGAAAGCGGGCAGGTGGTCTACGAGCAGTACGTC.